The 29 T cell receptor beta chains below were found in one sample sequenced in a study of response to subunit inactivated influenza vaccine. A single record per CDR3 protein comes from TCRdb applying MiXCR to the RT-PCR reads. The table includes 300,000 to 350,000 distinct CDR3 sequences, 21% detected once. Sequencing was performed on PBMCs from blood, taken about 20 months after vaccination. Receptors originate from a man aged 45 to 75 who received an inactivated influenza vaccine.

The sample holds a few counts of this clonotype. The genes are TRBV12-3 or TRBV12-4 and TRBJ1-2; maybe TRBD1 (6 bases). The CDR3 runs to 19 residues. V lost 8 bases, J lost 8 bases, and 36 bases lay in between. CDR3 sequence reads: CASYSTRRGLRLGSFGYTF. As DNA, the CDR3 is TGTGCCAGCTACTCAACCAGGAGGGGGTTAAGGTTAGGTTCTTTCGGCTACACCTTC.

The V call is TRBV5-5, the J call TRBJ2-1; weak D call: TRBD2 (6 bases). Looked up from germline, CDR1 is SGHKS and CDR2 is YYEKEE (reference sequence). The CDR3 runs to 14 residues. V shed 4 bases and J shed 15 bases, with 23 bases lying between them. The CDR3: CASSLRRETPTRFF. The CDR3 bases are TGTGCCAGCAGCCTCCGCCGGGAGACACCAACACGGTTCTTC.

This clonotype has more than one count but fewer than ten. V gene TRBV2 combines with J gene TRBJ1-5; 7 positions agree with TRBD1. Per the germline V gene, CDR1 is SNHLY and CDR2 is FYNNEI. J lost 6 bases, V lost 6 bases, and 11 bases had no gene match. The CDR3 has 15 residues. CDR3 amino acids: CASRLQIGGTQPQHF. DNA of the CDR3: TGTGCCAGCAGACTCCAAATAGGGGGCACTCAGCCCCAGCATTTT.

The chain recombines TRBV15 with TRBJ2-2; D might be TRBD1 or TRBD2, each matching 5 bases. Germline CDR1 and CDR2: LNHNV and YYDKDF (reference sequence). Trimming stripped 0 bases from V and 6 bases from J, with 11 bases between. This CDR3 spans 15 amino acids. The CDR3 sequence: CATSRDGQGAGELFF. DNA of the CDR3: TGTGCCACCAGCAGAGATGGGCAGGGAGCCGGGGAGCTGTTTTTT.

This clonotype has only a few counts. The chain joins TRBV5-1 to TRBJ2-1; TRBD1 aligns across 7 bases. V lost 0 bases, J lost 7 bases, and 7 bases stayed unmatched. CDR3 length: 15 residues. Germline V gene lookup returns CDR1 SGHRS and CDR2 YFSETQ. CDR3 amino acids: CASSLGQGLGNEQFF. DNA for the CDR3: TGCGCCAGCAGCTTGGGACAGGGTTTGGGGAATGAGCAGTTCTTC.

CDR3 region: CSAIPGQGFYDEQFF. The CDR3 region has the DNA TGCAGTGCTATTCCGGGACAGGGGTTTTACGATGAGCAGTTCTTC. The chain has TRBV20-1 and TRBJ2-1; TRBD1 matches at 10 bases. The CDR3 consists of 15 residues. Germline CDR1 and CDR2: DFQATT and SNEGSKA (reference sequence). Trimming at V came to 4 bases and at J to 8 bases, leaving 11 bases not matched to a gene.

This clonotype appeared many times. J is TRBJ1-1 and V is TRBV5-1; 8 bases match TRBD1. Germline V gives CDR1 SGHRS, CDR2 YFSETQ. The CDR3 is made up of 14 amino acids. The V and J ends lost 2 bases and 3 bases, in that order; junction bases with no gene match: 3. Here the CDR3 DNA reads TGCGCCAGCAGCTTCAGGGGGCCAGACACTGAAGCTTTCTTT. Translated: CASSFRGPDTEAFF.

There are a few counts of this clonotype. This sequence joins TRBV4-3 and TRBJ2-1, with D possibly TRBD1 on 5 matching bases. This CDR3 has 15 residues. The V and J ends lost 1 base and 2 bases respectively, with 9 bases between them. CDR1 and CDR2 from the germline V gene are LGHNA and YSLEER. The CDR3 DNA reads TGCGCCAGCAGCCAAGCAGTGGGGCCCTACAATGAGCAGTTCTTC. The encoded protein is CASSQAVGPYNEQFF.

This chain joins TRBV9 and TRBJ2-7, with TRBD2 as a possible D gene (6 bases). Trimming removed 0 bases from V and 4 bases from J, with 14 bases in between. The CDR3 runs 15 residues. Germline values: CDR1 SGDLS, CDR2 YYNGEE. CDR3 sequence: CASSVDGTFKYEQYF. The CDR3 coding sequence is TGTGCCAGCAGCGTAGACGGGACTTTCAAATACGAGCAGTACTTC.

The chain carries TRBV29-1 and TRBJ2-7; D is unclear. The V end lost 7 bases, the J end lost 0 bases, and 16 bases lay between the germline ends. Germline CDR1 is SQVTM and CDR2 is ANQGSEA. The CDR3 runs to 14 residues. The CDR3 DNA reads as TGCAGCGCCCGCCCCTGGGCGAGCTCCTACGAGCAGTACTTC. Its translation: CSARPWASSYEQYF.

This clonotype was picked up a small number of times. The chain combines TRBV4-3 with TRBJ1-2; a weak D match, TRBD1 (6 bases). Looked up from germline, CDR1 is LGHNA and CDR2 is YSLEER. With 0 bases removed from V and 2 bases from J, the gap between germline ends came to 7 bases. CDR3 size: 14 residues. The DNA of the CDR3 is TGCGCCAGCAGCCAAGATACAGGGAACTATGGCTACACCTTC. Protein: CASSQDTGNYGYTF.

This rearrangement joins TRBV6-1 to TRBJ2-5, with D possibly being TRBD1 (6 bases). Germline loops: CDR1 MNHNS, CDR2 SASEGT. The CDR3 is 14 amino acids. Trimming left V 7 bases short and J 5 bases short, with 17 bases between. CDR3 DNA: TGTGCCAGCACCCACCGGATGGGGGCTGAGACCCAGTACTTC. This codes for CASTHRMGAETQYF.

This clonotype was observed a few times. CDR3 in DNA: TGCGCCAGCAGCCAAGAACGGACTAGCACAGATACGCAGTATTTT. Its translation: CASSQERTSTDTQYF. J is TRBJ2-3 and V is TRBV4-3; tentatively, D is TRBD2 (5 bases). V was clipped by 0 bases and J by 0 bases, with 7 bases between them. The CDR3 contains 15 residues. Germline V gives CDR1 LGHNA, CDR2 YSLEER.

This clonotype was detected a few times. The rearrangement links TRBV6-5 to TRBJ2-5; D gene ambiguous. The CDR3 runs to 17 residues. CDR1 is MNHEY and CDR2 is SVGAGI in the germline V gene. Trimming left V 3 bases short and J 5 bases short, with 22 bases between. In DNA, the CDR3 is TGTGCCAGCAGTTATGCTATGGAAGGCTCTCAAAGGGAGACCCAGTACTTC. As protein: CASSYAMEGSQRETQYF.

This chain links TRBV2 with TRBJ2-1; D is uncertain. The CDR3 extends over 13 amino acids. The germline gives CDR1 SNHLY, CDR2 FYNNEI. Trimming shortened V by 8 bases and J by 10 bases, and 18 bases separated the two germline ends. The CDR3 bases are TGTGCCAGCCGGTTCCCTCCCAATCCAGAGCAGTTCTTC. Protein: CASRFPPNPEQFF.

This clonotype was observed a handful of times. This chain connects TRBV27 to TRBJ2-2; D is unresolved. This CDR3 is built from 14 residues. V lost 4 bases and J lost 2, with 8 bases in between. Germline CDR1 is MNHEY and CDR2 is SMNVEV (reference sequence). CDR3 loop: CASSSHTNTGELFF. The CDR3 DNA sequence: TGTGCCAGCAGTTCGCACACAAACACCGGGGAGCTGTTTTTT.

The chain has TRBV20-1 and TRBJ1-3; D remains ambiguous. The ends were cut back, 1 base at V and 2 bases at J, with 12 bases in the middle. Germline V gene lookup returns CDR1 DFQATT and CDR2 SNEGSKA (reference sequence). CDR3 size: 15 residues. CDR3 residues: CSARGFSATGNTIYF. The CDR3 nucleotides read TGCAGTGCTAGAGGGTTTTCGGCCACTGGAAACACCATATATTTT.

The table lists this clonotype with a few counts. J is TRBJ1-3 and V is TRBV12-3 or TRBV12-4, with D possibly TRBD1 on 5 matching bases. The V end was cut by 6 bases, the J end by 0 bases, with 9 bases between. The CDR3 spans 14 residues. CDR3 DNA sequence: TGTGCCAGCAGAACGACAGACTCTGGAAACACCATATATTTT. The encoded protein is CASRTTDSGNTIYF.

This clonotype has a count of ten or more. The chain recombines TRBV5-5 with TRBJ2-7; D remains unclear. Germline CDR1 reads SGHKS; CDR2 reads YYEKEE (reference sequence). V shed 5 bases and J shed 3 bases, with 9 bases lying between them. CDR3 length: 12 residues. CDR3 bases: TGTGCCAGCAGTTTTGACCGCTACGAGCAGTACTTC. It is translated as CASSFDRYEQYF.

This clonotype was observed at least ten times. The genes are TRBV20-1 and TRBJ1-1; possible D gene TRBD1, 5 bases. The V gene lost 0 bases and the J gene lost 1 base, with 6 bases spanning the gap. The CDR3 is made up of 13 amino acids. Per the germline V gene, CDR1 is DFQATT and CDR2 is SNEGSKA (reference sequence). This chain's CDR3 is CSAREGQNTEAFF. The CDR3, as DNA: TGCAGTGCTAGAGAAGGACAGAACACTGAAGCTTTCTTT.

This chain connects TRBV30 to TRBJ1-1; D is undetermined. The CDR3 length is 16 residues. Looked up from germline, CDR1 is GTSNPN and CDR2 is SVGIG (reference sequence). Deletions cut 6 bases from V and 0 bases from J, with 20 bases between. The CDR3 DNA reads TGTGCCTGCCGAGGCCGGTCAGAGAGCCTGAACACTGAAGCTTTCTTT. As protein: CACRGRSESLNTEAFF.

V and J are TRBV6-6 and TRBJ1-3, with no clear D. Trimming stripped 10 bases from V and 3 bases from J, with 13 bases between. Per germline, CDR1 MNHNY and CDR2 SVGAGI (reference sequence). The CDR3 length is 13 residues. The CDR3 reads CATCGRNGNTIYF. The CDR3, as DNA: TGTGCCACTTGCGGACGTAATGGAAACACCATATATTTT.

This clonotype was seen a few times. V gene TRBV5-1 combines with J gene TRBJ2-1; tentatively, D is TRBD2 (5 bases). Trimming took 4 bases from V and 2 from J, leaving 10 bases between them. Looked up from germline, CDR1 is SGHRS and CDR2 is YFSETQ. CDR3 size: 14 residues. The CDR3 DNA reads TGCGCCAGCAGCACCCGGGGTACCTACAATGAGCAGTTCTTC. Its protein product is CASSTRGTYNEQFF.

Only a few counts were recorded for this clonotype. The chain joins TRBV28 to TRBJ2-3; no reliable D call. Germline V lookup: CDR1 MDHEN, CDR2 SYDVKM. V was cut by 4 bases and J by 5 bases, with 10 bases left in between. The CDR3 runs to 13 residues. The CDR3 spells CASSSSKGDTQYF. The CDR3 coding sequence is TGTGCCAGCAGTTCTTCAAAGGGAGATACGCAGTATTTT. The whole variable domain, remainder taken from reference TRBV28 and TRBJ2-3, is DVKVTQSSRYLVKRTGEKVFLECVQDMDHENMFWYRQDPGLGLRLIYFSYDVKMKEKGDIPEGYSVSREKKERFSLILESASTNQTSMYLCASSSSKGDTQYFGPGTRLTVL.

The chain links TRBV7-2 to TRBJ2-5, with 8 nucleotides matching TRBD1. Germline V gene data show CDR1 as SGHTA and CDR2 as FQGNSA. The CDR3 is made up of 14 amino acids. Germline trimming cut 5 bases from V and 4 bases from J; bases unmatched to any gene: 6. Here the CDR3 reads CASSADRALETQYF. The DNA for the CDR3 is TGTGCCAGCAGCGCGGACAGGGCTTTAGAGACCCAGTACTTC.

This rearrangement joins TRBV27 to TRBJ2-2; D is undetermined. CDR1 and CDR2 (germline): MNHEY, SMNVEV (reference sequence). V lost 3 bases and J lost 0, with 8 bases in between. The CDR3 covers 15 residues. CDR3 residues: CASSLVLTNTGELFF. CDR3 sequence (DNA): TGTGCCAGCAGTTTGGTACTTACGAACACCGGGGAGCTGTTTTTT.

The rearrangement joins TRBV7-2 to TRBJ2-3, with TRBD1 identical over 11 bases. With 1 base clipped from V and 5 bases from J, the junction kept 5 bases outside the gene matches. Per the germline V gene, CDR1 is SGHTA and CDR2 is FQGNSA. The CDR3 is 16 residues long. Here the CDR3 DNA reads TGTGCCAGCAGCTTAGTTGGGACAGGGGGAGGAGATACGCAGTATTTT. This translates into CASSLVGTGGGDTQYF.

This clonotype has a single count. The V and J genes are TRBV28 and TRBJ2-1; 10 bases fit TRBD2. The V gene's germline CDR1 is MDHEN and CDR2 SYDVKM. This CDR3 is 16 amino acids long. The ends lost 1 base at V and 6 bases at J; junction bases unmatched: 6. In DNA form, the CDR3 reads TGTGCCAGCAGTTTATTCGCTAGCGGGAGTTTCAATGAGCAGTTCTTC. It yields the protein CASSLFASGSFNEQFF.

This clonotype was seen many times. The chain's CDR3 is CAWSRQGNTEAFF. In DNA form, the CDR3 reads TGTGCCTGGAGCAGACAGGGCAACACTGAAGCTTTCTTT. The chain carries TRBV30 and TRBJ1-1; the match to TRBD1 covers 7 bases. Per germline, CDR1 GTSNPN and CDR2 SVGIG (reference sequence). The junction had 3 bases not matched to a gene; V was cut back by 3 bases and J by 2 bases. This CDR3 has 13 amino acids.